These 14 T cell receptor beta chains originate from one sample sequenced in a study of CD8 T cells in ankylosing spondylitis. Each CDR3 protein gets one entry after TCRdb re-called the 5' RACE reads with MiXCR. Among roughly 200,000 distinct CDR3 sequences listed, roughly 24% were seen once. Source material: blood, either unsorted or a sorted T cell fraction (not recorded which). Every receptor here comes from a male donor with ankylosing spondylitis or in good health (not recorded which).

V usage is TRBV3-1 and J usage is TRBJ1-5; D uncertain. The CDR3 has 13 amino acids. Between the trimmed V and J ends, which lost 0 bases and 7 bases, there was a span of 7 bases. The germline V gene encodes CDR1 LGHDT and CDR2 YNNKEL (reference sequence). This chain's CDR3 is CASSQDTRQPQHF. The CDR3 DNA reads TGTGCCAGCAGCCAAGACACAAGACAGCCCCAGCATTTT.

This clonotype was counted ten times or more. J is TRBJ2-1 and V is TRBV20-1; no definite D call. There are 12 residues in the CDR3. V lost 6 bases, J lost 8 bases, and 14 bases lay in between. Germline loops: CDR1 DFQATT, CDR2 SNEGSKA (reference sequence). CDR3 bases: TGCAGTGCCCCCCTGAAATCCTATGAGCAGTTCTTC. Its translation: CSAPLKSYEQFF.

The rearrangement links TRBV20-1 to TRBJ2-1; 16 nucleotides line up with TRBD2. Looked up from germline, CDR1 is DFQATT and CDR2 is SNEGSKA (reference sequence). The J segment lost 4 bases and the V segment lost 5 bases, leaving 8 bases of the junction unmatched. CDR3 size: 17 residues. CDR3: CSADPGLAGGPYNEQFF. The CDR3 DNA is TGCAGTGCTGATCCGGGACTAGCGGGAGGGCCGTACAATGAGCAGTTCTTC.

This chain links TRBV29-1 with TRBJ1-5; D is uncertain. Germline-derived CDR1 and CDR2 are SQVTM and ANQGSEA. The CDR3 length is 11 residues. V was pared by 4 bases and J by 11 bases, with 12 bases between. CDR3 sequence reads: CSVGAGVAQHF. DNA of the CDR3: TGCAGCGTTGGGGCCGGGGTGGCCCAGCATTTT.

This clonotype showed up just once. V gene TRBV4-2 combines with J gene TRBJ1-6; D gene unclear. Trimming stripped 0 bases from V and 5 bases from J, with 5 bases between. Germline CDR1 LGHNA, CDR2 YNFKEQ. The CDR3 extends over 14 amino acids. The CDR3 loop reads CASSQEADNSPLHF. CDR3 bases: TGTGCCAGCAGCCAAGAGGCAGATAATTCACCCCTCCACTTT.

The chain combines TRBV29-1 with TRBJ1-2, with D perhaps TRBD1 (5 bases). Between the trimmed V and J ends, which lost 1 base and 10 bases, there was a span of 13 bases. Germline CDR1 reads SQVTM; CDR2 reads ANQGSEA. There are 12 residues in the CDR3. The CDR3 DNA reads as TGCAGCGTTGAAGGGGGCGCTTACCCCTACACCTTC. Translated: CSVEGGAYPYTF.

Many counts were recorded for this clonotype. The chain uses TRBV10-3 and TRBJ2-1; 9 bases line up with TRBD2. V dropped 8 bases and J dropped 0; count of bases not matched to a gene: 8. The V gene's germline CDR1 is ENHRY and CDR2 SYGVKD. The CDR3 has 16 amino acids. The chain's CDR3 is CAISPSGIHSYNEQFF. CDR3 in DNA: TGTGCCATCTCCCCTAGCGGGATTCACTCCTACAATGAGCAGTTCTTC.

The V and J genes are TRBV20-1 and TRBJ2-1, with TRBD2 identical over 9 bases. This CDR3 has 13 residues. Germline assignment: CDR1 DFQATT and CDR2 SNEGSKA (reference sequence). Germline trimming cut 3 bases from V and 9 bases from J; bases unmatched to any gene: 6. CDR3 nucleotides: TGCAGTGCTAGTAAGACTAGCGGCGGTGAGCAGTTCTTC. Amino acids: CSASKTSGGEQFF.

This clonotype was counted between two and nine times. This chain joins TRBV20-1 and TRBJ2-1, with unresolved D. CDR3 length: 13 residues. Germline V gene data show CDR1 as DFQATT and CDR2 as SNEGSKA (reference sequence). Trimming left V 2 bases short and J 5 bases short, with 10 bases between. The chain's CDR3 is CSARSLVNNEQFF. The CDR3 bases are TGCAGTGCTAGATCTCTAGTTAACAATGAGCAGTTCTTC.

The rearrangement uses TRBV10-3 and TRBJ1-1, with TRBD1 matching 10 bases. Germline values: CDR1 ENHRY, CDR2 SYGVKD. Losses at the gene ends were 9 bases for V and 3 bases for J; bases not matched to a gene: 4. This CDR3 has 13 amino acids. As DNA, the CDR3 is TGTGCCATTCGACAGGGGGCGGACACTGAAGCTTTCTTT. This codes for CAIRQGADTEAFF.

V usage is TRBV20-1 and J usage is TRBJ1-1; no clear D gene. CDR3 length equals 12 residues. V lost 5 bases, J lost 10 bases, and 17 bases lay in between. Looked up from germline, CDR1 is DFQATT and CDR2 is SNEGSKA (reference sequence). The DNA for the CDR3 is TGCAGTGCTGGCCCGAAGGGATTGAGAGCTTTCTTT. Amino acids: CSAGPKGLRAFF.

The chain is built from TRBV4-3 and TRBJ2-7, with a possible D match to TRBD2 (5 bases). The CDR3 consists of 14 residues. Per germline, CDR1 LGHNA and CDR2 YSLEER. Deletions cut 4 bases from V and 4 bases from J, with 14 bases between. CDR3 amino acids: CASSRGLGAYEQYF. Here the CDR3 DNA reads TGCGCCAGCAGCCGGGGTCTGGGAGCTTACGAGCAGTACTTC.

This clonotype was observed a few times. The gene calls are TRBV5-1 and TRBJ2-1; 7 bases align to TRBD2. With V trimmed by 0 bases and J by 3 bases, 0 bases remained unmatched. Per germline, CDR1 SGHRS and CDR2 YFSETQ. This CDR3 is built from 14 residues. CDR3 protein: CASSLASGYNEQFF. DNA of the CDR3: TGCGCCAGCAGCTTGGCTAGCGGCTACAATGAGCAGTTCTTC.

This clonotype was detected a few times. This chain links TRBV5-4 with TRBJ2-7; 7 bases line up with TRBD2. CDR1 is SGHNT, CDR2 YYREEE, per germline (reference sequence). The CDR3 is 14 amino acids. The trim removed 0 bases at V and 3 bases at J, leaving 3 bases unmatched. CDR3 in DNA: TGTGCCAGCAGCTTGGGAGCGGGGTACTACGAGCAGTACTTC. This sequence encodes CASSLGAGYYEQYF.